This T cell receptor (beta chain) came from a study of T cells in Graves' hyperthyroidism and ophthalmopathy. Amplification yielded TCR beta CDR3 regions, with RNA transcripts as the source. The primer set for the first-round RT-PCR of the TCR CDR3 was HTBI. TCRdb used MiXCR to reprocess the multiplex PCR reads, holding one entry per CDR3 protein. The sample has hundreds of thousands of distinct CDR3 sequences, 12% to 15% seen once. Trimming left V 0 bases short and J 2 bases short, with 27 bases between. The germline V gene has CDR1 MNHNY and CDR2 SVGAGI (reference sequence). The length of the CDR3 is 21 residues. This clonotype was detected ten times or more.

The chain couples TRBV6-6 to TRBJ2-3; D tentatively reads TRBD1 or TRBD2 (5 bases each). The sequence was collected from a woman aged 18-29 years with Graves' hyperthyroidism. The material sequenced was blood. For the CDR3, the DNA is TGTGCCAGCAGTTACTCAGGCAGGGAATCCAGTCCTGAGGGGAACACAGATACGCAGTATTTT. Residues: CASSYSGRESSPEGNTDTQYF.